These 25 T cell receptor beta chains share one sample of origin, sequenced in a study of response to subunit inactivated influenza vaccine. TCRdb reprocessed the RT-PCR reads with MiXCR, giving one entry per CDR3 protein. Seen here are over 800,000 distinct CDR3 sequences, 21% observed once, and the top ten hold 9.5% to 13%. Sample: PBMCs from blood, taken 4 to 6 days after vaccination. These receptors all stem from a man aged 45-65 years who received an inactivated influenza vaccine.

There are a few counts of this clonotype. CDR3 region: CASSPTDRVDEQYF. CDR3 nucleotide sequence: TGTGCCAGCAGCCCCACGGACAGGGTAGACGAGCAGTACTTC. The V call is TRBV7-9, the J call TRBJ2-7; TRBD1 matches at 8 bases. This CDR3 region has 14 residues. In germline, CDR1 is SEHNR, CDR2 FQNEAQ (reference sequence). Trimming cost V 5 bases and J 5 bases; bases outside gene matches: 8.

This clonotype has only a few counts. The chain recombines TRBV10-3 with TRBJ2-3; the D gene is possibly TRBD1 (5 bases). Trimming shortened V by 4 bases and J by 6 bases, and 20 bases separated the two germline ends. The length of the CDR3 is 16 residues. Germline CDR1 and CDR2: ENHRY and SYGVKD. The CDR3 DNA sequence: TGTGCCATCAGTGTATTGGGTTTGCAGAAGGGGGATACGCAGTATTTT. Protein product: CAISVLGLQKGDTQYF.

V usage is TRBV11-2 and J usage is TRBJ2-2; D might be TRBD1 or TRBD2, each matching 6 bases. CDR1 is SGHAT, CDR2 FQNNGV, per germline. CDR3 length: 19 amino acids. The ends were cut back, 2 bases at V and 6 bases at J, with 25 bases in the middle. The CDR3 nucleotides read TGTGCCAGCAGCTTAAATCAGCCGGGGGCCTACCTTCCCCCCGGGGAGCTGTTTTTT. It specifies CASSLNQPGAYLPPGELFF.

This clonotype was counted at least ten times. V and J are TRBV28 and TRBJ2-1; 10 positions agree with TRBD2. Trimming removed 2 bases from V and 1 base from J; junction bases left unmatched: 2. The CDR3 contains 16 residues. Germline assignment: CDR1 MDHEN and CDR2 SYDVKM. The CDR3 region is CASSLRTSGSYNEQFF. In DNA form, the CDR3 reads TGTGCCAGCAGTTTACGGACTAGCGGATCCTACAATGAGCAGTTCTTC.

This clonotype is a singleton in its sample. V usage is TRBV3-1 and J usage is TRBJ1-6; D not resolved. Trimming shortened V by 7 bases and J by 5 bases, and 12 bases separated the two germline ends. CDR1 and CDR2 (germline): LGHDT, YNNKEL (reference sequence). The CDR3 spans 14 residues. This CDR3 is CASTYTGDNSPLHF. The DNA of the CDR3 is TGTGCCAGCACGTATACGGGAGATAATTCACCCCTCCACTTT.

The chain uses TRBV27 and TRBJ1-1, with D possibly TRBD1 on 5 matching bases. V lost 4 bases and J lost 5, with 20 bases in between. CDR1 is MNHEY and CDR2 is SMNVEV in the germline V gene (reference sequence). There are 16 residues in the CDR3. This chain's CDR3 is CASSSSSGPRGTEAFF. The CDR3 bases are TGTGCCAGCAGTTCCTCGTCGGGGCCTCGTGGGACTGAAGCTTTCTTT.

The table lists this clonotype with many counts. This chain joins TRBV20-1 and TRBJ2-1; D not resolved. The ends were cut back, 1 base at V and 7 bases at J, with 5 bases in the middle. This CDR3 has 11 amino acids. In germline, CDR1 is DFQATT, CDR2 SNEGSKA (reference sequence). The CDR3 sequence: CSARGLNEQFF. CDR3 coding DNA: TGCAGTGCTAGAGGATTAAATGAGCAGTTCTTC.

This clonotype showed up just a few times. The rearrangement joins TRBV25-1 to TRBJ2-7, with D perhaps being TRBD1 or TRBD2 (5 bases each). Per the germline V gene, CDR1 is MGHDK and CDR2 is SYGVNS. The CDR3 spans 17 residues. V lost 4 bases, J lost 5 bases, and 24 bases lay in between. The CDR3 here is CASSARAGTDLSDEQYF. CDR3 nucleotides: TGTGCCAGCAGTGCACGCGCCGGGACGGATTTGAGCGACGAGCAGTACTTC.

A remark on this clonotype: This may stem from a read error, because a much larger clone lies one nucleotide away. This rearrangement joins TRBV20-1 to TRBJ2-5; perhaps TRBD2 as D (6 bases). CDR3 length equals 15 residues. The V and J ends lost 4 bases and 7 bases respectively, with 22 bases between them. Germline lookup yields CDR1 DFQATT and CDR2 SNEGSKA (reference sequence). In DNA, the CDR3 is TGCAGTGCTACCCCAACGACAAGACGGAGGGGGACCCAGTACTTC. Amino acids: CSATPTTRRRGTQYF.

This clonotype occurred a few times. The chain carries TRBV28 and TRBJ2-7; D uncertain. The CDR3 extends over 11 amino acids. Germline V gene data show CDR1 as MDHEN and CDR2 as SYDVKM. V lost 5 bases to trimming and J lost 9 bases, with 11 bases between them. The CDR3 nucleotides are TGTGCCAGCAGTCGACGCAATGGGCAGTACTTC. It translates to CASSRRNGQYF.

The genes are TRBV7-2 and TRBJ1-1; maybe TRBD1 (5 bases). The CDR3 length is 13 residues. Per germline, CDR1 SGHTA and CDR2 FQGNSA. V lost 3 bases and J 4 bases, leaving 9 bases between the germline ends. This chain's CDR3 is CASSLPGRTEAFF. In DNA, the CDR3 is TGTGCCAGCAGCTTGCCAGGGCGCACTGAAGCTTTCTTT.

This clonotype was seen a handful of times. The V call is TRBV6-1, the J call TRBJ2-7, with D unclear. This CDR3 contains 15 residues. Trimming took 6 bases from V and 6 from J, leaving 21 bases between them. CDR1 is MNHNS and CDR2 is SASEGT in the germline V gene. The CDR3 DNA reads TGTGCCAGCAGCCGACCATACACCCAACTGTCCGAGCAGTACTTC. Translating gives CASSRPYTQLSEQYF.

The chain joins TRBV6-5 to TRBJ1-5; no reliable D call. The V end was cut by 0 bases, the J end by 3 bases, with 9 bases between. From germline, CDR1 is MNHEY and CDR2 SVGAGI. The CDR3 loop spans 15 amino acids. The CDR3 spells CASSYSRRINQPQHF. Written as DNA, the CDR3 is TGTGCCAGCAGTTACTCGAGACGGATCAATCAGCCCCAGCATTTT.

The rearrangement uses TRBV4-2 and TRBJ2-5; D tentatively fits TRBD1 or TRBD2 (5 bases each). There are 16 residues in the CDR3. V was shortened by 0 bases and J by 4 bases, with 15 bases between the two germline ends. CDR1 and CDR2 (germline): LGHNA, YNFKEQ. DNA for the CDR3: TGTGCCAGCAGCCAAGATCTTTGGGGGAGTGGAGAGACCCAGTACTTC. Translation: CASSQDLWGSGETQYF.

In this sample, this clonotype turned up a few times. V usage is TRBV10-3 and J usage is TRBJ2-5; D is possibly TRBD1 or TRBD2 (5 bases each). The CDR3 covers 16 residues. CDR1 ENHRY and CDR2 SYGVKD come from the germline V gene. V lost 0 bases and J lost 5, with 16 bases in between. DNA for the CDR3: TGTGCCATCAGTGAGTCGACCGGGGCGCTGAGGGAGACCCAGTACTTC. Translated: CAISESTGALRETQYF.

This clonotype was detected a few times. The chain recombines TRBV6-2 or TRBV6-3 with TRBJ2-2; TRBD1 matches at 9 bases. The CDR3 runs 19 residues. Looked up from germline, CDR1 is MNHEY and CDR2 is SVGEGT. V was clipped by 6 bases and J by 6 bases; unmatched bases: 20. Here the CDR3 DNA reads TGTGCCAGCAGCCAGGCCGGACAGGGGATCCCGGGAGTACCCGGGGAGCTGTTTTTT. This encodes CASSQAGQGIPGVPGELFF.

In this sample, this clonotype turned up a few times. The chain is built from TRBV15 and TRBJ2-5, with D maybe TRBD2 (6 bases). Germline V CDR1 and CDR2: LNHNV, YYDKDF (reference sequence). This CDR3 comprises 13 residues. The germline V and J ends were trimmed by 5 bases and 1 base, with 8 bases remaining between them. As DNA, the CDR3 is TGTGCCACCAGCGGGGACTTCCAAGAGACCCAGTACTTC. The encoded protein is CATSGDFQETQYF.

The chain links TRBV27 to TRBJ2-3; D possibly matches TRBD1 or TRBD2 (5 bases each). Trimming removed 4 bases at V and 2 bases at J, with 13 bases between. The CDR3 has 15 amino acids. CDR1 is MNHEY and CDR2 is SMNVEV in the germline V gene (reference sequence). CDR3 amino acids: CASSWWGSSTDTQYF. For the CDR3, the DNA is TGTGCCAGCAGTTGGTGGGGGTCTTCCACAGATACGCAGTATTTT.

The chain carries TRBV5-1 and TRBJ2-7; 7 bases align to TRBD2. The junction had 10 bases not matched to a gene; V was cut back by 4 bases and J by 3 bases. The CDR3 totals 15 residues. In germline, CDR1 is SGHRS, CDR2 YFSETQ. In nucleotides, the CDR3 is TGCGCCAGCAGCCCGTTTTGGGAGGGAAGCTACGAGCAGTACTTC. Encoded protein: CASSPFWEGSYEQYF.

The table lists this clonotype with a few counts. The V and J genes are TRBV5-1 and TRBJ1-2; the match to TRBD1 covers 9 bases. Germline CDR1 and CDR2: SGHRS and YFSETQ. V shed 5 bases, J shed 6 bases, and the junction held 8 bases outside the gene matches. This CDR3 region has 14 residues. CDR3 in DNA: TGCGCCAGCAGGCCAGGGACAGGGACCAATGGCTACACCTTC. Residues: CASRPGTGTNGYTF.

This chain links TRBV7-2 with TRBJ2-4; the D is unclear. The CDR3 has 13 residues. The germline V gene has CDR1 SGHTA and CDR2 FQGNSA. Trimming left V 5 bases short and J 12 bases short, with 17 bases between. As DNA, the CDR3 is TGTGCCAGCAGCCCCCGGGCAGAGGCTACTCAGTACTTC. It specifies CASSPRAEATQYF.

This clonotype occurred a few times. The genes are TRBV7-2 and TRBJ2-1; weak D call: TRBD1 (6 bases). CDR3 length: 14 residues. V lost 6 bases to trimming and J lost 6 bases, with 15 bases between them. In germline, CDR1 is SGHTA, CDR2 FQGNSA. CDR3 loop: CASSWTDQVNEQFF. CDR3 coding DNA: TGTGCCAGCAGTTGGACAGACCAGGTCAATGAGCAGTTCTTC.

The chain employs TRBV20-1 and TRBJ2-3; D is perhaps TRBD2 (6 bases). The CDR3 contains 15 residues. V lost 2 bases to trimming and J lost 1 base, with 13 bases between them. The germline V gene has CDR1 DFQATT and CDR2 SNEGSKA (reference sequence). The CDR3 nucleotides are TGCAGTGCTAGACCCCCGGGGGTCGGCACAGATACGCAGTATTTT. Translated, it gives CSARPPGVGTDTQYF.

This clonotype was detected only a few times. The chain has TRBV29-1 and TRBJ2-1; TRBD2 agrees at 9 bases. J lost 4 bases, V lost 4 bases, and 11 bases had no gene match. This CDR3 is built from 16 residues. Germline CDR1 and CDR2: SQVTM and ANQGSEA. In nucleotides, the CDR3 is TGCAGCGTTGGGTCCCTCCTAGCGGGAACTTACAATGAGCAGTTCTTC. This gives the protein CSVGSLLAGTYNEQFF.

This clonotype has a handful of counts. V usage is TRBV29-1 and J usage is TRBJ1-4; D uncertain. There are 11 residues in the CDR3. Trimming pared 0 bases from V and 7 bases from J, leaving 3 bases between. Germline CDR1 and CDR2: SQVTM and ANQGSEA. CDR3 nucleotides: TGCAGCGTTGAAGAGTTTGAAAAACTGTTTTTT. It translates to CSVEEFEKLFF.